The subject of this entry is one T cell receptor (beta chain). The target antigen is unknown. The V end lost 2 bases, the J end lost 8 bases, and 18 bases lay between the germline ends. CDR1 is SNHLY, CDR2 FYNNEI, per germline. The CDR3 totals 15 residues. This record comes from a study of T cell responses to AZD1222 COVID-19 vaccine. General observations from the study: AZD1222 recipients seropositive at baseline numbered only six or seven. The repertoires were collected only after the peak T cell response. Clonal diversity was possibly underestimated; the donors were predominantly white British and more often female.

The table came from immunoSEQ multiplex PCR; TCRdb's copy has only in-frame clones and leaves some out. The sample consists of roughly 170,000 clones, under 95% of them appearing once. The TCR originated in an adult who received the AZD1222 COVID-19 vaccine. The chain combines TRBV2 with TRBJ1-2; perhaps TRBD1 as D (5 bases). Here the sequenced sample was peripheral blood, taken 28 days after the second AZD1222 dose. The CDR3 DNA follows: TGTGCCAGCAGTGAATTGACAGTAATGGCGGGGGGCTACACCTTC. Translation gives CASSELTVMAGGYTF.